This T cell receptor (beta chain) originates from a study of CD8+ T cells in alopecia areata. Study results and caveats: Sequences from scalp samples also cover resident alphabeta T cells of normal skin.

Following extraction, RNA underwent reverse transcription to cDNA, which served as the sequencing template. Sequencing was performed with immunoSEQ multiplex PCR; in TCRdb, only in-frame clones are kept and a portion is missing. The sample shows 30,000 to 35,000 clones, about 60% of them seen only once. This CDR3 is 13 amino acids long. Looked up from germline, CDR1 is MDHEN and CDR2 is SYDVKM. V lost 2 bases, J lost 6 bases, and 7 bases lay in between. With respect to this clone: Antigen: not known.

PBMCs served as the source from which CD4+ and CD8+ T cells were sorted. V gene TRBV28 combines with J gene TRBJ2-2; D perhaps matches TRBD2 (5 bases). Specimen: NKG2D-high CD8+ T cells sorted from blood. This sequence originates from a human donor with alopecia areata. The DNA of the CDR3 is TGTGCCAGCAGTTTAGTGGGAGCCGGGGAGCTGTTTTTT. This translates into CASSLVGAGELFF.